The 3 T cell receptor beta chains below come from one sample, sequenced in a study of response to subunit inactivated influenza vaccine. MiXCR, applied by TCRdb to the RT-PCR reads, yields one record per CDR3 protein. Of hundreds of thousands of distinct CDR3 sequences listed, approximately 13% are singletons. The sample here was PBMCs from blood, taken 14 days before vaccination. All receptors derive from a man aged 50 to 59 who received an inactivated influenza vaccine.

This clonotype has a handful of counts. CDR3 in amino acids: CASSLTQRLAGEETQYF. As DNA, the CDR3 is TGTGCCAGCAGCCTAACCCAGAGACTAGCGGGAGAGGAGACCCAGTACTTC. V usage is TRBV7-6 and J usage is TRBJ2-5; TRBD2 agrees at 12 bases. Germline trimming cut 5 bases from V and 5 bases from J; bases unmatched to any gene: 12. This CDR3 spans 17 amino acids. Germline V gene sequence: CDR1 SGHVS, CDR2 FNYEAQ. The variable domain in full, completed from reference TRBV7-6 and TRBJ2-5, reads GAGVSQSPRYKVTKRGQDVALRCDPISGHVSLYWYRQALGQGPEFLTYFNYEAQQDKSGLPNDRFSAERPEGSISTLTIQRTEQRDSAMYRCASSLTQRLAGEETQYFGPGTRLLVL.

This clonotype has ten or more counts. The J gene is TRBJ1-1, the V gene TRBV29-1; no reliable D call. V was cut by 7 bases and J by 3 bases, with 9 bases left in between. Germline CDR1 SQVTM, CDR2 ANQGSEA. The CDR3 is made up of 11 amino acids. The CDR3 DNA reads TGCAGCGCCGTCCGGGACACTGAAGCTTTCTTT. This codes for CSAVRDTEAFF.

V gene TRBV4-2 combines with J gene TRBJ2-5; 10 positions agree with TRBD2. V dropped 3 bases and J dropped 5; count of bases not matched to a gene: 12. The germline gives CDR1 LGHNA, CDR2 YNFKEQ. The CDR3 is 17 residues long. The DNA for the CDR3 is TGTGCCAGCAGCCACCCGTCTAAGCGGGAGGGTATTGAGACCCAGTACTTC. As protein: CASSHPSKREGIETQYF.